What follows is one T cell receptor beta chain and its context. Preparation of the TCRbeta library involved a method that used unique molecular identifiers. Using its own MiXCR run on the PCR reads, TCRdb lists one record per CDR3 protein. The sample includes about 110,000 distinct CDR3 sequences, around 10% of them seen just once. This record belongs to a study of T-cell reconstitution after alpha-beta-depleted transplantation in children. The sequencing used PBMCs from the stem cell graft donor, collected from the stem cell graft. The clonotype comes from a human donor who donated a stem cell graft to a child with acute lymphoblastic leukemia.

CDR3 sequence reads: CASIRGQGPYNEQFF. CDR3 in DNA: TGTGCCAGCATCCGGGGGCAGGGGCCCTACAATGAGCAGTTCTTC. The genes are TRBV5-6 and TRBJ2-1; tentatively, D is TRBD1 or TRBD2 (6 bases each). With 6 bases removed from V and 2 bases from J, the gap between germline ends came to 15 bases. The CDR3 is made up of 15 amino acids. Looked up from germline, CDR1 is SGHDT and CDR2 is YYEEEE.